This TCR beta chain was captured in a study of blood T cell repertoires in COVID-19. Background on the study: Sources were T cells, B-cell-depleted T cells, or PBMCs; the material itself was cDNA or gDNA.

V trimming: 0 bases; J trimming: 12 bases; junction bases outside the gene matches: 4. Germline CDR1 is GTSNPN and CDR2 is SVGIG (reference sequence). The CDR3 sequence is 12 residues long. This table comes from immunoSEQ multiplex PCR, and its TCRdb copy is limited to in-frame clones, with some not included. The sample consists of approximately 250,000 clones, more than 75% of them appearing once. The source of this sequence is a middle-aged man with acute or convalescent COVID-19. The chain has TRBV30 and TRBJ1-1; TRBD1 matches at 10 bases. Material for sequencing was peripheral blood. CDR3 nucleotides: TGTGCCTGGAGTGTACGGGACAGGGGATCTTTCTTT. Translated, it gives CAWSVRDRGSFF.